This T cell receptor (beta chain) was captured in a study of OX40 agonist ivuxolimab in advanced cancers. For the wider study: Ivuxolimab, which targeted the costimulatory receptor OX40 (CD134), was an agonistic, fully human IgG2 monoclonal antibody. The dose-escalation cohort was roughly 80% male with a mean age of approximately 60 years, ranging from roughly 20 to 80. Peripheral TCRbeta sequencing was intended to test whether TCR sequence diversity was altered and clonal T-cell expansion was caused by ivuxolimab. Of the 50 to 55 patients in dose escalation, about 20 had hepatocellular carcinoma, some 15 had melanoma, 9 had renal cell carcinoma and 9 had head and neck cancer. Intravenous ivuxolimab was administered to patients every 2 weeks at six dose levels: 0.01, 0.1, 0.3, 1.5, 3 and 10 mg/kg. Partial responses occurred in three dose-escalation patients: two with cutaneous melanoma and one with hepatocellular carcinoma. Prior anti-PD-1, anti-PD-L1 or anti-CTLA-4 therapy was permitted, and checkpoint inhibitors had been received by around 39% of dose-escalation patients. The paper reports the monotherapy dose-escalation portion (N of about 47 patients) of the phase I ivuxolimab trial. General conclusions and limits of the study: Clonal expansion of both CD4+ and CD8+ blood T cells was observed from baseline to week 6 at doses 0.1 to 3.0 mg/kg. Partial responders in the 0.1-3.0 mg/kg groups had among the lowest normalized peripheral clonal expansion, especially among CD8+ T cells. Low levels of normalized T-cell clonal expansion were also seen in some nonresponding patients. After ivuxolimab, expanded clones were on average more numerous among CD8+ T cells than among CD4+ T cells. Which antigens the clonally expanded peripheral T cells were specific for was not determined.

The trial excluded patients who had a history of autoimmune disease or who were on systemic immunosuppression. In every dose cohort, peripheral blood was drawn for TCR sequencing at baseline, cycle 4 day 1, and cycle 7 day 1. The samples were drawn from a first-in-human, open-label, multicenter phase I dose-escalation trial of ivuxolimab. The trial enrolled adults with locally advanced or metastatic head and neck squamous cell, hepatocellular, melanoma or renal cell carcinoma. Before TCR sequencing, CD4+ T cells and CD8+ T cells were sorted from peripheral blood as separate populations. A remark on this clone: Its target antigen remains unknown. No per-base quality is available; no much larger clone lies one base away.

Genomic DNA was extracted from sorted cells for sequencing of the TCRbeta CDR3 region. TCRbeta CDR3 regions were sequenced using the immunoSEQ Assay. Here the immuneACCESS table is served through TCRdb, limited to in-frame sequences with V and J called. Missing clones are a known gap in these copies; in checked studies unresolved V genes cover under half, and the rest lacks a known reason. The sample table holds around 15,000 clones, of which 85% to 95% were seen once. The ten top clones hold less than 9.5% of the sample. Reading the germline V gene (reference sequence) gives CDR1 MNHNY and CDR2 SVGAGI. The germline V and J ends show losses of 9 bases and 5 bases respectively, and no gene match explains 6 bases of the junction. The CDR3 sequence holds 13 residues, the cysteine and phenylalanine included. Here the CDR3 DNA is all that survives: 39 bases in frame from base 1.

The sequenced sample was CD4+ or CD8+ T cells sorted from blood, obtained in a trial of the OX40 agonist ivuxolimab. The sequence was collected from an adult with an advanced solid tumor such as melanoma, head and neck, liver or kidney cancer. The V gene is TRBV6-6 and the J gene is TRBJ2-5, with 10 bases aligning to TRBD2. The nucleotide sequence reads TGTGCCAGTTCCCTAGCGGGGGTGGAGACCCAGTACTTC. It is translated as CASSLAGVETQYF.